This passage covers 26 T cell receptor beta chains from one sample sequenced in a study of CD8+CD57+ T cells in acquired aplastic anemia. Flow cytometry had shown expanded CD8+CD57+ cells in the patients chosen for sequencing. The template for TCR beta VDJ and CDR3 sequence profiling was genomic DNA. TCRdb processed the reads anew with MiXCR; each CDR3 protein has one entry. This table has under 500,000 distinct CDR3 sequences, around 30% appearing once. The sample was sorted CD4+, CD8+, or CD8+CD57+ T cells (not recorded which) from PBMCs. These receptors originate from a human donor with aplastic anemia.

This clonotype turned up a few times. The gene calls are TRBV7-2 and TRBJ1-4; D uncertain. Trimming stripped 7 bases from V and 4 bases from J, with 10 bases between. In germline, CDR1 is SGHTA, CDR2 FQGNSA. The CDR3 totals 13 residues. Here the CDR3 reads CASTLRGNEKLFF. The CDR3 DNA sequence: TGTGCCAGCACTCTACGGGGTAATGAAAAACTGTTTTTT.

This clonotype has just a few counts. The chain links TRBV20-1 to TRBJ2-7; 8 bases map to TRBD2. The CDR3 contains 14 residues. Trimming cost V 1 base and J 4 bases; bases outside gene matches: 6. Germline loops: CDR1 DFQATT, CDR2 SNEGSKA (reference sequence). In nucleotides, the CDR3 is TGCAGTGCTAGAGTATCCAGCGGGAGTTACGAGCAGTACTTC. Amino acids: CSARVSSGSYEQYF.

This chain joins TRBV4-2 and TRBJ2-2; 9 nucleotides align to TRBD2. This CDR3 spans 16 amino acids. V dropped 4 bases and J dropped 3; count of bases not matched to a gene: 6. Germline V gene data show CDR1 as LGHNA and CDR2 as YNFKEQ. The CDR3 nucleotides read TGTGCCAGCAGCCCCCGGACTAGCGATTACACCGGGGAGCTGTTTTTT. Protein sequence: CASSPRTSDYTGELFF.

The CDR3 reads CASRKPGTAPFEQYF. The CDR3 DNA follows: TGTGCCAGCAGGAAACCCGGGACAGCCCCATTCGAGCAGTACTTC. The chain couples TRBV5-8 to TRBJ2-7, with 7 bases aligning to TRBD1. Germline CDR1 is SGHTS and CDR2 is YDEGEE. CDR3 length: 15 amino acids. Trimming removed 5 bases from V and 6 bases from J; junction bases left unmatched: 14.

The V and J genes are TRBV24-1 and TRBJ2-1, with D tentatively TRBD1 (6 bases). The CDR3 contains 14 residues. The germline CDR1 and CDR2 sequences are KGHDR and SFDVKD. V lost 8 bases and J 0 bases, leaving 10 bases between the germline ends. The CDR3 nucleotides read TGTGCCACCAAGGGGGAGCCCTCCTACAATGAGCAGTTCTTC. This encodes CATKGEPSYNEQFF.

The CDR3 here is CASSVGGSPNEQFF. For the CDR3, the DNA is TGTGCCAGCAGCGTAGGAGGGAGCCCTAATGAGCAGTTCTTC. The rearrangement joins TRBV9 to TRBJ2-1; D is possibly TRBD2 (5 bases). Germline V gene data show CDR1 as SGDLS and CDR2 as YYNGEE. This CDR3 contains 14 residues. Trimming removed 0 bases at V and 7 bases at J, with 11 bases between.

CDR3 sequence reads: CASSPSFAAFGNEQFF. In DNA form, the CDR3 reads TGTGCCAGTAGTCCCAGTTTCGCAGCGTTTGGCAATGAGCAGTTCTTC. This chain connects TRBV19 to TRBJ2-1; D remains unclear. The V end was cut by 5 bases, the J end by 6 bases, with 20 bases between. The CDR3 extends over 16 amino acids. Germline V lookup: CDR1 LNHDA, CDR2 SQIVND (reference sequence).

For this clonotype: One junction end does not reproduce the germline sequence, and a read error may be involved. J is TRBJ1-1 and V is TRBV19; D might be TRBD1 (5 bases). This CDR3 is 14 amino acids long. Germline CDR1 is LNHDA and CDR2 is SQIVND (reference sequence). CDR3 sequence: CPSSQGRGNTEAFF. The DNA for the CDR3 is TGTCCCAGCAGCCAAGGTAGGGGCAACACTGAAGCTTTCTTT. Using reference TRBV19 and TRBJ1-1 for the parts outside the CDR3, the full variable domain is DGGITQSPKYLFRKEGQNVTLSCEQNLNHDAMYWYRQDPGQGLRLIYYSQIVNDFQKGDIAEGYSVSREKKESFPLTVTSAQKNPTAFYLCPSSQGRGNTEAFFGQGTRLTVV.

The chain uses TRBV2 and TRBJ1-4, with D possibly being TRBD1 (6 bases). The V gene's germline CDR1 is SNHLY and CDR2 FYNNEI. The V gene lost 5 bases and the J gene lost 14 bases, with 15 bases spanning the gap. The CDR3 loop spans 12 amino acids. The CDR3 sequence: CASSQTRQDLFF. The CDR3, as DNA: TGTGCCAGCAGTCAAACAAGACAGGATCTGTTTTTT.

The chain is built from TRBV7-8 and TRBJ2-2; TRBD2 matches at 9 bases. The germline gives CDR1 SGHVS, CDR2 FQNEAQ. The CDR3 contains 16 residues. V was pared by 6 bases and J by 5 bases, with 10 bases of the junction left unmatched. DNA for the CDR3: TGTGCCAGCAGAACCTCCGGGACTAGCCGGACCGGGGAGCTGTTTTTT. This encodes CASRTSGTSRTGELFF.

This clonotype was observed once. The chain couples TRBV11-2 to TRBJ1-1; the match to TRBD1 covers 7 bases. The V and J ends lost 0 bases and 1 base, in that order; junction bases with no gene match: 5. CDR3 length equals 16 residues. The germline gives CDR1 SGHAT, CDR2 FQNNGV. The CDR3 protein is CASSLDTGVGNTEAFF. The CDR3 DNA is TGTGCCAGCAGCTTAGATACAGGGGTGGGGAACACTGAAGCTTTCTTT.

This rearrangement joins TRBV5-1 to TRBJ2-1; 8 bases are shared with TRBD2. CDR1 is SGHRS and CDR2 is YFSETQ in the germline V gene. The CDR3 loop spans 16 amino acids. The ends lost 4 bases at V and 0 bases at J; junction bases unmatched: 6. The CDR3 coding sequence is TGCGCCAGCAGCGGTAGCGGGGATAGCTCCTACAATGAGCAGTTCTTC. It codes for CASSGSGDSSYNEQFF.

This clonotype was recorded many times. The J gene is TRBJ2-1, the V gene TRBV9; a weak D match, TRBD1 (5 bases). Germline CDR1 and CDR2: SGDLS and YYNGEE. The CDR3 is 14 amino acids. With 0 bases removed from V and 3 bases from J, the gap between germline ends came to 7 bases. CDR3 residues: CASSVAGNYNEQFF. The DNA for the CDR3 is TGTGCCAGCAGCGTAGCAGGGAACTACAATGAGCAGTTCTTC.

This clonotype was found many times. The V and J genes are TRBV2 and TRBJ2-5; D unresolved. Per the germline V gene, CDR1 is SNHLY and CDR2 is FYNNEI. The CDR3 has 13 residues. V lost 7 bases, J lost 5 bases, and 14 bases lay in between. CDR3 sequence reads: CASISGREETQYF. The CDR3 nucleotides are TGTGCCAGCATTTCCGGGCGCGAGGAGACCCAGTACTTC.

The chain joins TRBV4-1 to TRBJ2-1, with a tentative D call TRBD1 (6 bases). V lost 0 bases to trimming and J lost 0 bases, with 18 bases between them. CDR3 length: 19 residues. Germline-derived CDR1 and CDR2 are MGHRA and YSYEKL. CDR3 sequence: CASSQDLDRPPSSYNEQFF. CDR3 nucleotides: TGCGCCAGCAGCCAAGATCTTGACAGGCCACCGTCCTCCTACAATGAGCAGTTCTTC.

The gene calls are TRBV27 and TRBJ1-6, with 7 nucleotides matching TRBD1. Germline values: CDR1 MNHEY, CDR2 SMNVEV (reference sequence). V trimming: 5 bases; J trimming: 7 bases; junction bases outside the gene matches: 14. This CDR3 has 17 residues. CDR3 sequence: CASSPSSSIGGNSPLHF. The CDR3, as DNA: TGTGCCAGCAGTCCGTCCTCCAGTATAGGGGGCAATTCACCCCTCCACTTT.

In this sample, this clonotype turned up a few times. The gene calls are TRBV11-1 and TRBJ2-3; D may be TRBD2 (7 bases). Germline CDR1 and CDR2: SGHAT and FQDESV (reference sequence). V was clipped by 6 bases and J by 6 bases, with 22 bases between them. This CDR3 region has 16 residues. This CDR3 reads CASRSLGAGAPDTQYF. DNA of the CDR3: TGTGCCAGCAGGTCCCTTGGCGCGGGGGCCCCGGATACGCAGTATTTT.

The gene calls are TRBV12-3 or TRBV12-4 and TRBJ2-1; 8 bases are a match to TRBD1. Losses at the gene ends were 6 bases for V and 6 bases for J; bases not matched to a gene: 7. This CDR3 comprises 14 residues. This CDR3 reads CASSLGQDFNEQFF. CDR3 sequence (DNA): TGTGCCAGCAGCCTGGGACAGGACTTCAATGAGCAGTTCTTC.

Of note for this clonotype: A single base separates this from a much larger clone, so it may be a read error. V and J are TRBV9 and TRBJ2-7; D might be TRBD1 (5 bases). The CDR3 contains 16 residues. In germline, CDR1 is SGDLS, CDR2 YYNGEE. Here the CDR3 reads CASRVGSRVDPYEQYF. In nucleotides, the CDR3 is TGTGCCAGCCGCGTAGGATCCAGGGTGGACCCCTACGAGCAGTACTTC. The full variable domain, in which reference TRBV9 and TRBJ2-7 provide the parts outside the CDR3, is DSGVTQTPKHLITATGQRVTLRCSPRSGDLSVYWYQQSLDQGLQFLIQYYNGEERAKGNILERFSAQQFPDLHSELNLSSLELGDSALYFCASRVGSRVDPYEQYFGPGTRLTVT.

The rearrangement uses TRBV28 and TRBJ2-7; D may correspond to TRBD1 or TRBD2 (5 bases each). The germline V and J ends were trimmed by 6 bases and 3 bases, with 18 bases remaining between them. The CDR3 spans 15 residues. CDR1 and CDR2 (germline): MDHEN, SYDVKM. CDR3 coding DNA: TGTGCCAGCAGGATACAGACCGGGACGCGCTACGAGCAGTACTTC. It specifies CASRIQTGTRYEQYF.

This clonotype was observed at least ten times. The V and J genes are TRBV20-1 and TRBJ1-5; 8 nucleotides align to TRBD1. The germline V gene has CDR1 DFQATT and CDR2 SNEGSKA (reference sequence). CDR3 length: 15 residues. The J segment lost 7 bases and the V segment lost 0 bases, leaving 8 bases of the junction unmatched. The CDR3 DNA follows: TGCAGTGCTAGAGATTGGAGACAGGGGTTGCAGCCCCAGCATTTT. Translated, it gives CSARDWRQGLQPQHF.

This clonotype was seen a handful of times. CDR3 loop: CASSLGDTPTDTQYF. In DNA, the CDR3 is TGCGCCAGCAGCTTGGGGGACACTCCCACAGATACGCAGTATTTT. V usage is TRBV5-1 and J usage is TRBJ2-3; D may be TRBD1 (6 bases). The CDR3 totals 15 residues. Germline V CDR1 and CDR2: SGHRS, YFSETQ. V was clipped by 0 bases and J by 2 bases, with 10 bases between them.

The V call is TRBV20-1, the J call TRBJ2-3, with D perhaps TRBD2 (6 bases). Between the trimmed V and J ends, which lost 3 bases and 0 bases, there was a span of 10 bases. The CDR3 is made up of 14 amino acids. CDR1 is DFQATT and CDR2 is SNEGSKA in the germline V gene (reference sequence). The CDR3 sequence is CSASHAGSTDTQYF. Here the CDR3 DNA reads TGCAGTGCTAGTCATGCGGGGAGCACAGATACGCAGTATTTT.

The CDR3 sequence: CASGWGGDTGELFF. Here the CDR3 DNA reads TGCGCCAGCGGATGGGGTGGTGACACCGGGGAGCTGTTTTTT. The chain uses TRBV5-1 and TRBJ2-2, with no clear D. CDR1 is SGHRS and CDR2 is YFSETQ in the germline V gene. The CDR3 consists of 14 residues. Deletions cut 7 bases from V and 3 bases from J, with 13 bases between.

This clonotype was observed many times. This rearrangement joins TRBV25-1 to TRBJ2-7; 10 bases fit TRBD1. The CDR3 runs to 16 residues. From germline, CDR1 is MGHDK and CDR2 SYGVNS. The V segment lost 2 bases and the J segment 2 bases; nucleotides outside the gene matches: 6. The CDR3 loop is CASSEGTGTGAYEQYF. In DNA form, the CDR3 reads TGTGCCAGCAGTGAAGGCACCGGGACAGGGGCCTACGAGCAGTACTTC.

This clonotype showed up many times. The rearrangement joins TRBV29-1 to TRBJ2-7; 9 bases are a match to TRBD1. J lost 2 bases, V lost 6 bases, and 8 bases had no gene match. The CDR3 contains 14 residues. Looked up from germline, CDR1 is SQVTM and CDR2 is ANQGSEA. CDR3 residues: CSVEQGANPYEQYF. CDR3 DNA: TGCAGCGTGGAACAGGGGGCGAATCCCTACGAGCAGTACTTC.